A selection of T cell receptor beta chains follows, all from one sample in a study of blood T cells in healthy people across ages. Each CDR3 protein gets one entry after TCRdb re-called the 5' RACE reads with MiXCR. The table lists some 930,000 distinct CDR3 sequences, under 35% of them singletons. These same records also appear under a second study, on T cells of mothers and their children.

The specimen sequenced was blood. These receptors originate from a woman aged 40 to 50 in good health. CDR3s include the opening cysteine and the closing phenylalanine or tryptophan. D genes are given only for firm matches. A clone size is listed for some rows: how often the clone was seen (once, few, many), or a class if it is expanded.

j_call v_call clone_size d_call cdr3_aa cdr3_nt
TRBJ2-7 TRBV5-1 . TRBD2 CASSAVGAGGHEQYF TGCGCCAGCAGCGCTGTTGGAGCGGGGGGCCACGAGCAGTACTTC
TRBJ2-5 TRBV7-3 . TRBD1 CASSQPGQGLQETQYF TGTGCCAGCAGCCAACCGGGACAGGGACTACAAGAGACCCAGTACTTC
TRBJ2-5 TRBV5-1 . TRBD1 CATRQGSQETQYF TGCGCCACACGACAGGGCTCCCAAGAGACCCAGTACTTC
TRBJ2-2 TRBV11-3 . . CASSEGQGWGTGELFF TGTGCCAGCAGCGAAGGGCAGGGATGGGGCACCGGGGAGCTGTTTTTT
TRBJ1-2 TRBV6-1 few . CASSEASVAGYGYTF TGTGCCAGCAGTGAAGCGTCGGTTGCAGGTTATGGCTACACCTTC
TRBJ2-2 TRBV12-3/TRBV12-4 . . CASSPIGSGELFF TGTGCCAGCAGCCCAATCGGGTCCGGGGAGCTGTTTTTT
TRBJ1-6 TRBV4-1 many . CASSRLNSPLHF TGCGCCAGCAGCCGCCTTAATTCACCCCTCCACTTT
TRBJ2-1 TRBV7-2 . TRBD2 CASSPGLAGGNYNEQFF TGTGCCAGCAGCCCAGGACTAGCGGGGGGAAACTACAATGAGCAGTTCTTC
TRBJ2-1 TRBV20-1 many TRBD2 CSAREDASGVSEQFF TGCAGTGCTAGAGAGGATGCTAGCGGGGTTTCTGAGCAGTTCTTC
TRBJ2-1 TRBV29-1 . . CSVEVDIYEQFF TGCAGCGTTGAGGTCGACATCTACGAGCAGTTCTTC
TRBJ1-1 TRBV5-5 . TRBD1 CASSPGTDLRDTEAFF TGTGCCAGCAGCCCCGGGACAGACCTTAGGGACACTGAAGCTTTCTTT
TRBJ2-5 TRBV7-9 few . CASSSPGTEMQYF TGTGCCAGCAGCTCACCTGGGACGGAAATGCAGTACTTC
TRBJ1-2 TRBV5-1 few TRBD1 CASSRGGQEDGYTF TGCGCCAGCAGCCGGGGTGGACAGGAGGATGGCTACACCTTC
TRBJ2-1 TRBV30 . . CAWSPYNEQLF TGTGCCTGGAGCCCGTACAATGAGCAGTTATTC
TRBJ1-1 TRBV4-2 few . CASSQDGTTEAFF TGTGCCAGCAGCCAAGATGGAACCACTGAGGCTTTCTTT
TRBJ1-2 TRBV28 . TRBD1 CASSQDRGQGYTF TGTGCCAGCAGCCAAGACAGGGGTCAAGGCTACACCTTC
TRBJ2-5 TRBV20-1 many . CSARYRGSSRETQYF TGCAGTGCTAGGTATCGGGGTTCAAGTCGGGAGACCCAGTACTTC
TRBJ2-3 TRBV6-1 . TRBD1 CASRGRGTDTQYF TGTGCCAGCAGAGGCAGGGGGACAGATACGCAGTATTTT
TRBJ2-1 TRBV7-9 . TRBD2 CASSPTSGGADNEQFF TGTGCCAGCAGCCCAACTAGCGGGGGGGCCGACAATGAGCAGTTCTTC
TRBJ2-7 TRBV7-3 many . CASSRTDTYEQYF TGTGCCAGCAGCCGGACAGATACCTACGAGCAGTACTTC
TRBJ2-5 TRBV24-1 . . CATSDLLRGQETQYF TGTGCCACCAGTGATTTGCTCAGGGGTCAGGAGACCCAGTACTTC
TRBJ1-1 TRBV11-2 . . CASSLDGGTAFF TGTGCCAGCAGCTTAGACGGGGGGACGGCTTTCTTT
TRBJ2-3 TRBV27 . . CASTKLGGGTDTQYF TGTGCCAGCACCAAACTCGGGGGAGGCACAGATACGCAGTATTTT
TRBJ1-1 TRBV5-1 . . CASSLAGTQWGTEAFF TGCGCCAGCAGCTTAGCAGGAACCCAATGGGGCACTGAAGCTTTCTTT
TRBJ2-5 TRBV7-8 many . CASSPGPGRGLETQYF TGTGCCAGCAGTCCCGGACCGGGACGGGGACTAGAGACCCAGTACTTC
TRBJ1-6 TRBV19 few . CASRDTYNSPLHF TGTGCCAGCCGGGACACCTATAATTCACCCCTCCACTTT
TRBJ2-3 TRBV10-3 few . CAISERGGTDTQYF TGTGCCATCAGTGAGAGAGGGGGCACAGATACGCAGTATTTT
TRBJ2-7 TRBV28 many TRBD1 CASSPRTGPDYEQYF TGTGCCAGCAGTCCCCGGACAGGGCCAGACTACGAGCAGTACTTC
TRBJ2-1 TRBV7-3 few . CASSLRGEVGYNEQFF TGTGCCAGCAGTTTAAGGGGGGAGGTCGGCTACAATGAGCAGTTCTTC
TRBJ1-2 TRBV5-1 . . CASNSGAGQPYGYTF TGCGCCAGCAATTCTGGGGCAGGACAACCTTATGGCTACACCTTC